The clone carrying this TCR beta chain was observed a handful of times. The target antigen is unknown. Under the authors' procedure: Clinicopathological groups supplied CDR3 differences that were used to build a distant-metastasis classifier for papillary thyroid cancer. TCRdb re-clonotyped the PCR reads through MiXCR. V and J calls and clone size were set by TCRdb, not the authors. The repertoire holds tens of thousands of clones, about a third seen once, with 29% in the top ten. None of the patients had undergone any treatment ahead of thyroid surgery. This CDR3 comprises 11 residues. Looked up from germline, CDR1 is MNHNS and CDR2 is SASEGT. V lost 10 bases to trimming and J lost 7 bases, with 10 bases between them. This entry belongs to a study of metastatic and nonmetastatic thyroid tumors. Study as a whole: Across blood and tumor or nodule tissue, repertoires from malignant and benign thyroid patients were compared with one another.

Study observations and caveats: TCR beta diversity was reportedly significantly higher in malignant thyroid tumors than benign nodules, in blood and tumor.

The specimen sequenced was tumor tissue. The chain is built from TRBV6-1 and TRBJ2-2; D unresolved. The clonotype originates from a female donor with papillary thyroid cancer or a benign thyroid nodule (not recorded which). Some clones in this sample may be carry-over from other donors' samples. CDR3 DNA sequence: TGTGCCAACCCGGTGGACGGGGAGCTGTTTTTT. The encoded protein is CANPVDGELFF.